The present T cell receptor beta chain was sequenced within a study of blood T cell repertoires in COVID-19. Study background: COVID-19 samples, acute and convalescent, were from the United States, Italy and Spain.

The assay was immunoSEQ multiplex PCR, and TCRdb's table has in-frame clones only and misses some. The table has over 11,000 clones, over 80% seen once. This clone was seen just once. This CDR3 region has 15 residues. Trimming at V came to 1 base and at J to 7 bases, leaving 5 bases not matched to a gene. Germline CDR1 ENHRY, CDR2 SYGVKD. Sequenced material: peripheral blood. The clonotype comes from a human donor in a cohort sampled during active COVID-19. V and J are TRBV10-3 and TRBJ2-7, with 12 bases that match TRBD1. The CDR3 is CAISELGQGAREQYF. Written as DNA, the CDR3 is TGTGCCATCAGTGAGTTGGGACAGGGGGCGCGAGAGCAGTACTTC.